The 2 T cell receptor beta chains presented below share a single source sample, sequenced in a study of T cells in Graves' hyperthyroidism and ophthalmopathy. Regions amplified from RNA transcripts were the TCR beta CDR3 regions. The study used the HTBI primer set for a first-round RT-PCR of the TCR CDR3. One entry per CDR3 protein, called by TCRdb with MiXCR from the multiplex PCR reads. There are around 180,000 distinct CDR3 sequences in the sample; more than 15% occur only once, and roughly 32% lies in the top ten. Sequencing used blood. These receptors originate from a woman aged 45-60 years with Graves' hyperthyroidism.

Of note for this clonotype: The junction departs from germline at one end; a sequencing error may be responsible. This rearrangement joins TRBV13 to TRBJ2-7; no firm D call. Germline lookup yields CDR1 PRHDT and CDR2 FYEKMQ (reference sequence). The CDR3 is 13 residues long. The CDR3 DNA reads TGTGCCAGCGGCTTATTCGGCCTCTACGAGCAGTACTTC. It is translated as CASGLFGLYEQYF.

The V gene is TRBV6-2 or TRBV6-3, the J gene TRBJ2-7; tentative D call: TRBD2 (6 bases). CDR1 and CDR2 (germline): MNHEY, SVGEGT. The CDR3 length is 15 residues. Deletions cut 3 bases from V and 2 bases from J, with 14 bases between. The CDR3 reads CASSYTGESAYEQYF. As DNA, the CDR3 is TGTGCCAGCAGTTATACGGGAGAGTCGGCCTACGAGCAGTACTTC.